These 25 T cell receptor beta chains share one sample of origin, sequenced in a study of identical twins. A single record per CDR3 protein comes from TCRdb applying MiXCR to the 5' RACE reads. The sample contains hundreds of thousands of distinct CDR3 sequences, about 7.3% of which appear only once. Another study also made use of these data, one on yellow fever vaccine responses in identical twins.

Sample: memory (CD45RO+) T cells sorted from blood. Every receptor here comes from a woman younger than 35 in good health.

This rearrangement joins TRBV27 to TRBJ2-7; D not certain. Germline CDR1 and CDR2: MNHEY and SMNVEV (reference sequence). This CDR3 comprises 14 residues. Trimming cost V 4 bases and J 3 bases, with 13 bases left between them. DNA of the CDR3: TGTGCCAGCAGTTCCCTTGCTGGGTTCTACGAGCAGTACTTC. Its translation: CASSSLAGFYEQYF.

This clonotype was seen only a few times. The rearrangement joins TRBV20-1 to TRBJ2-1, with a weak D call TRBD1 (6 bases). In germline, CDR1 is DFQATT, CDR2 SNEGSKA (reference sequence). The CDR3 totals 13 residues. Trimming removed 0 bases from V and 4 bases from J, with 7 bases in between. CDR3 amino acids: CSARDTGYNEQFF. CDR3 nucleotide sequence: TGCAGTGCTAGAGATACAGGGTACAATGAGCAGTTCTTC.

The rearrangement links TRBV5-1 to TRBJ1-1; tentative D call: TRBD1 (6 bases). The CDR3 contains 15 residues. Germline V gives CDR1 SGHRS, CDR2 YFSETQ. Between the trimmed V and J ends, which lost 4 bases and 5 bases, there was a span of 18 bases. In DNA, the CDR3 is TGCGCCAGCAGCATGACGGGCGGGGGCCGAACTGAAGCTTTCTTT. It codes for CASSMTGGGRTEAFF.

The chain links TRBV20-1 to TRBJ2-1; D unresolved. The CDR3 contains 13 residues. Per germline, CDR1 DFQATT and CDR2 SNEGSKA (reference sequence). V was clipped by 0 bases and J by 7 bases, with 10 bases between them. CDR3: CSARDLGYNEQFF. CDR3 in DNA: TGCAGTGCTAGAGATCTGGGTTATAATGAGCAGTTCTTC.

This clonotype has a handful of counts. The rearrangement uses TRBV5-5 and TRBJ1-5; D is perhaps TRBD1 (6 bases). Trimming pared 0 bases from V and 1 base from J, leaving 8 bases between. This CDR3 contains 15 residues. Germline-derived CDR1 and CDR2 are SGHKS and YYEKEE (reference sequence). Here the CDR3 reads CASSLVGQSNQPQHF. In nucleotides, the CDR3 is TGTGCCAGCAGCTTGGTTGGACAGAGCAATCAGCCCCAGCATTTT. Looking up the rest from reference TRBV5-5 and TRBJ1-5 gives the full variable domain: DAGVTQSPTHLIKTRGQQVTLRCSPISGHKSVSWYQQVLGQGPQFIFQYYEKEERGRGNFPDRFSARQFPNYSSELNVNALLLGDSALYLCASSLVGQSNQPQHFGDGTRLSIL.

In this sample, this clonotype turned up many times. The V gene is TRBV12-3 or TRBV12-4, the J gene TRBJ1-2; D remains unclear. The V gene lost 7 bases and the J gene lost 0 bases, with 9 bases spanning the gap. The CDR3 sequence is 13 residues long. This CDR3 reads CASTGNSNYGYTF. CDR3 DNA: TGTGCCAGCACCGGAAACTCTAACTATGGCTACACCTTC.

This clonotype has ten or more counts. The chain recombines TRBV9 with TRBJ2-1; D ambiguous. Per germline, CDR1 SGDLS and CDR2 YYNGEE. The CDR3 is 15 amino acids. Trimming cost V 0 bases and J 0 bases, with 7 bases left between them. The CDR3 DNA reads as TGTGCCAGCAGCGTAGCGGCAGTCTCCTACAATGAGCAGTTCTTC. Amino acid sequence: CASSVAAVSYNEQFF.

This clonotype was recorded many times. Written as DNA, the CDR3 is TGTGCCAGCAGTTTGGGCAGCGGGGGGGCTCAAGAGACCCAGTACTTC. As protein: CASSLGSGGAQETQYF. This rearrangement joins TRBV28 to TRBJ2-5, with TRBD2 matching 10 bases. Per the germline V gene, CDR1 is MDHEN and CDR2 is SYDVKM. The V gene end was trimmed by 3 bases and the J gene end by 2 bases; junction bases not matched to a gene: 6. The CDR3 extends over 16 amino acids.

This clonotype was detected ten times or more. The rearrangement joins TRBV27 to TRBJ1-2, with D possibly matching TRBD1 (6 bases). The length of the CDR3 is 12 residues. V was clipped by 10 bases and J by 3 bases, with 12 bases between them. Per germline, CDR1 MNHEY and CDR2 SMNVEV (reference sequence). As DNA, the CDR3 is TGTGCCACATACAGGGTCTACTATGGCTACACCTTC. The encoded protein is CATYRVYYGYTF.

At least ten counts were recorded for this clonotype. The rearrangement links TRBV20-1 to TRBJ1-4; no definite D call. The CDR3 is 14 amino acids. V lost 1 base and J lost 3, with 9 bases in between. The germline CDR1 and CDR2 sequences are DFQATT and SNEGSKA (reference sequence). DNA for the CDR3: TGCAGTGCTAGAGTAGGATCATCTAATGAAAAACTGTTTTTT. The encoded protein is CSARVGSSNEKLFF.

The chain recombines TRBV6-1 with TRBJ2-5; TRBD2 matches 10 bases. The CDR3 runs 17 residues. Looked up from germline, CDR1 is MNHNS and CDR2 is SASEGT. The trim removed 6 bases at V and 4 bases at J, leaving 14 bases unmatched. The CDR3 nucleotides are TGTGCCAGCAGCCAGGGGGCTAGCGGGAGTGGGCGAGAGACCCAGTACTTC. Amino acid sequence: CASSQGASGSGRETQYF.

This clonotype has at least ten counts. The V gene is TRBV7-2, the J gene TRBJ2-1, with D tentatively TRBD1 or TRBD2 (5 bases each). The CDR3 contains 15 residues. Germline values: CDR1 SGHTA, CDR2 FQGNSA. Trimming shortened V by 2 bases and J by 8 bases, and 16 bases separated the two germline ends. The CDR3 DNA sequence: TGTGCCAGCAGCTTAACCCGGGACGTCTCTTATGAGCAGTTCTTC. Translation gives CASSLTRDVSYEQFF.

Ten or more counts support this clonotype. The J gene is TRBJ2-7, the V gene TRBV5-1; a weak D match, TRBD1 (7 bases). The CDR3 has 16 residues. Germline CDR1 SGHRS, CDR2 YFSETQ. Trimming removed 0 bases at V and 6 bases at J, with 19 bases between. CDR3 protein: CASSLEGRRGLGEQYF. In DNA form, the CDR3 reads TGCGCCAGCAGCTTGGAAGGTAGGAGGGGGCTTGGCGAGCAGTACTTC.

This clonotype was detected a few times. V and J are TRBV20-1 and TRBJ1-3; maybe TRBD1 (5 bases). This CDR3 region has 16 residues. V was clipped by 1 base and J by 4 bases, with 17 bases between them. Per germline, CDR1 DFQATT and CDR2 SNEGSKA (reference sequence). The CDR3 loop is CSARVGSGLLGNTIYF. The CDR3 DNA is TGCAGTGCTAGAGTAGGGTCGGGACTTTTGGGAAACACCATATATTTT.

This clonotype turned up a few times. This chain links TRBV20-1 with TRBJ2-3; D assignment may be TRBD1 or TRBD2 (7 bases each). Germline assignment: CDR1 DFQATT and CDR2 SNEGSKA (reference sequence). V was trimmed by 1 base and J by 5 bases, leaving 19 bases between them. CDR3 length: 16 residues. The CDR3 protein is CSARATQGGGVDTQYF. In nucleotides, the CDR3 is TGCAGTGCTAGAGCCACCCAGGGGGGGGGCGTAGATACGCAGTATTTT.

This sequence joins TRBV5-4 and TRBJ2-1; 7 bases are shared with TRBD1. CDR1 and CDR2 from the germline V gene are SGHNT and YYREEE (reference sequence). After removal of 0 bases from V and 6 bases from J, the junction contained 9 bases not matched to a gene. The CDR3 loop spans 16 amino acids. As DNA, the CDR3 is TGTGCCAGCAGCTTGGCCCAGGGGGTTATGGTCAATGAGCAGTTCTTC. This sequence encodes CASSLAQGVMVNEQFF.

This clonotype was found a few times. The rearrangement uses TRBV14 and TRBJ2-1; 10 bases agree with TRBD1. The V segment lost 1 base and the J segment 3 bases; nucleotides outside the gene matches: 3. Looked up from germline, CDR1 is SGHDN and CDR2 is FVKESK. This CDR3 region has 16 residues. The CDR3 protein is CASSQGGDRGYNEQFF. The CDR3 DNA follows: TGTGCCAGCAGCCAAGGGGGGGACAGGGGCTACAATGAGCAGTTCTTC. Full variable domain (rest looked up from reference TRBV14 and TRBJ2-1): EAGVTQFPSHSVIEKGQTVTLRCDPISGHDNLYWYRRVMGKEIKFLLHFVKESKQDESGMPNNRFLAERTGGTYSTLKVQPAELEDSGVYFCASSQGGDRGYNEQFFGPGTRLTVL.

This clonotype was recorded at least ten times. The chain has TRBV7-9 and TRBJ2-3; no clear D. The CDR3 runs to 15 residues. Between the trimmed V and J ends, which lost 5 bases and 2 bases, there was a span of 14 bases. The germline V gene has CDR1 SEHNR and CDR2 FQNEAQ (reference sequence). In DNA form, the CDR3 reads TGTGCCAGCAGCCCAAGAGCTTTAGCCACAGATACGCAGTATTTT. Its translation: CASSPRALATDTQYF.

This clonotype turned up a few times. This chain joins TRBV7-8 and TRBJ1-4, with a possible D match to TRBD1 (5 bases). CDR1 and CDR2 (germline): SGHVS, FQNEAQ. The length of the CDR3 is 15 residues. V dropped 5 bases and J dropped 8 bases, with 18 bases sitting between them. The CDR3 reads CASSRLGQPGEKLFF. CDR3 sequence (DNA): TGTGCCAGCAGCCGCCTGGGGCAGCCCGGCGAAAAACTGTTTTTT. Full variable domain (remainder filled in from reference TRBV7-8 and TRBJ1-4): GAGVSQSPRYKVAKRGQDVALRCDPISGHVSLFWYQQALGQGPEFLTYFQNEAQLDKSGLPSDRFFAERPEGSVSTLKIQRTQQEDSAVYLCASSRLGQPGEKLFFGSGTQLSVL.

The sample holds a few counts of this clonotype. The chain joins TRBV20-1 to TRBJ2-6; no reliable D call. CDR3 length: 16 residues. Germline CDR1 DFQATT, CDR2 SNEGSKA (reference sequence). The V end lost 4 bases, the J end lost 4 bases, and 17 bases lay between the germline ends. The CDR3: CSAKSVSQVGANVLTF. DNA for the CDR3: TGCAGTGCTAAGTCGGTCTCCCAGGTGGGGGCCAACGTCCTGACTTTC.

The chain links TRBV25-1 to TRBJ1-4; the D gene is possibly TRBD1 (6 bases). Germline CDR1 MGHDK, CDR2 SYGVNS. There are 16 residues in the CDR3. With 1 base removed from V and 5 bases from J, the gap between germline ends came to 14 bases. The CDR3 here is CASSESRAGENEKLFF. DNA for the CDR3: TGTGCCAGCAGTGAATCCCGGGCAGGGGAAAATGAAAAACTGTTTTTT.

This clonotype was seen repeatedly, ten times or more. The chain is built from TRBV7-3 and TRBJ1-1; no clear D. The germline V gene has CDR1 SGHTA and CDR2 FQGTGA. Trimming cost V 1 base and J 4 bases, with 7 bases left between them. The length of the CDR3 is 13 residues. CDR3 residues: CASSLKGGTEAFF. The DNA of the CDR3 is TGTGCCAGCAGCTTAAAGGGAGGCACTGAAGCTTTCTTT.

This CDR3 is CASGDRGRNYGYTF. The CDR3 nucleotides are TGTGCCAGCGGGGACAGGGGGCGCAACTATGGCTACACCTTC. The chain carries TRBV6-1 and TRBJ1-2, with 12 bases that match TRBD1. Trimming removed 8 bases from V and 2 bases from J; junction bases left unmatched: 3. CDR3 size: 14 residues. Germline CDR1 is MNHNS and CDR2 is SASEGT.

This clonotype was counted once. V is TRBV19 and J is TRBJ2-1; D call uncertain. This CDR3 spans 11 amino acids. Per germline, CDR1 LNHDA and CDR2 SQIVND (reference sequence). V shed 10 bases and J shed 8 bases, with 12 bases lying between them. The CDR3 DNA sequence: TGTGCCACCTCTCTTGTCCATGAGCAGTTCTTC. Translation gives CATSLVHEQFF.

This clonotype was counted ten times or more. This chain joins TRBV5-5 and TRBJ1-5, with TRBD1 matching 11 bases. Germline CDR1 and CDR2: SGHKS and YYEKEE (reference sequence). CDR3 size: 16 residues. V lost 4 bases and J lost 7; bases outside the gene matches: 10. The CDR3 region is CASSVRTGGTGQPQHF. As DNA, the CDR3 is TGTGCCAGCAGCGTACGGACAGGGGGCACGGGACAGCCCCAGCATTTT.